The 10 T cell receptor beta chains given below trace back to one sample, sequenced in a study of beta chain features in type 1 diabetes. cDNA synthesis used the whole RNA isolate, giving expressed TCRB sequences. Using immunoSEQ multiplex PCR, the repertoire was profiled, and TCRdb retains in-frame clones only, with some absent. Among under 550,000 clones listed, more than 9.5% were seen once. The source material was naive CD4+ T cells from blood. These receptors were taken from a woman between 18 and 29 years old in good health.

The chain has TRBV6-5 and TRBJ1-1; D unclear. The CDR3 contains 13 residues. CDR1 and CDR2 from the germline V gene are MNHEY and SVGAGI. V lost 2 bases to trimming and J lost 9 bases, with 13 bases between them. The DNA of the CDR3 is TGTGCCAGCAGTTACCTGGGAGGAGAAAAAGCTTTCTTT. Its protein is CASSYLGGEKAFF.

Details on this clone: This may be a read error: a much more frequent sequence differs by one nucleotide. The chain uses TRBV7-2 and TRBJ2-3; no clear D. In germline, CDR1 is SGHTA, CDR2 FQGNSA. Trimming pared 0 bases from V and 5 bases from J, leaving 3 bases between. The CDR3 covers 12 residues. CDR3 region: CASSLAIDTQYF. CDR3 DNA: TGTGCCAGCAGCTTAGCCATAGATACGCAGTATTTT.

In its sample, this clone was seen a few times. The rearrangement links TRBV19 to TRBJ2-3; D gene unclear. Trimming took off 1 base at V and 1 base at J, with 9 bases between the two ends. The CDR3 extends over 15 amino acids. Germline assignment: CDR1 LNHDA and CDR2 SQIVND (reference sequence). In DNA form, the CDR3 reads TGTGCCAGTAGTATAGGGGGTGTTGGCACAGATACGCAGTATTTT. Its translation: CASSIGGVGTDTQYF.

This clone has more than one count but fewer than ten. This chain links TRBV10-3 with TRBJ2-2; D call uncertain. The CDR3 loop spans 14 amino acids. Trimming stripped 3 bases from V and 4 bases from J, with 9 bases between. In germline, CDR1 is ENHRY, CDR2 SYGVKD. The CDR3 DNA reads as TGTGCCATCAGTGACGACCCGTCCACCGGGGAGCTGTTTTTT. It yields the protein CAISDDPSTGELFF.

The V and J genes are TRBV29-1 and TRBJ1-1; no clear D gene. This CDR3 has 10 amino acids. V shed 4 bases and J shed 5 bases, with 5 bases lying between them. Per the germline V gene, CDR1 is SQVTM and CDR2 is ANQGSEA. The CDR3 protein is CSVVKTEAFF. The DNA for the CDR3 is TGCAGCGTTGTTAAAACTGAAGCTTTCTTT.

This clone was observed a few times. This chain links TRBV5-1 with TRBJ1-3; D is uncertain. CDR1 is SGHRS and CDR2 is YFSETQ in the germline V gene. This CDR3 is 15 amino acids long. V was clipped by 4 bases and J by 0 bases, with 11 bases between them. The CDR3 loop reads CASSLGDFSGNTIYF. The CDR3 DNA reads as TGCGCCAGCAGCCTGGGTGATTTCTCTGGAAACACCATATATTTT.

This rearrangement joins TRBV27 to TRBJ2-1; 10 positions match TRBD1. The J segment lost 7 bases and the V segment lost 4 bases, leaving 10 bases of the junction unmatched. The CDR3 spans 16 residues. CDR1 is MNHEY, CDR2 SMNVEV, per germline (reference sequence). CDR3 sequence reads: CASSWGQGTRRNEQFF. CDR3 bases: TGTGCCAGCAGTTGGGGACAGGGGACCCGTCGTAATGAGCAGTTCTTC.

This clone occurred many times. The chain recombines TRBV14 with TRBJ2-1, with D unclear. Germline CDR1 is SGHDN and CDR2 is FVKESK. The CDR3 extends over 11 amino acids. Between the trimmed V and J ends, which lost 4 bases and 15 bases, there was a span of 13 bases. This chain's CDR3 is CASSRTGRLFF. CDR3 sequence (DNA): TGTGCCAGCAGCCGAACGGGTCGCCTGTTCTTC.

This clone has only a few counts. The chain carries TRBV28 and TRBJ2-7, with TRBD1 as a possible D gene (7 bases). Germline loops: CDR1 MDHEN, CDR2 SYDVKM. This CDR3 has 14 amino acids. The ends were cut back, 6 bases at V and 7 bases at J, with 19 bases in the middle. DNA for the CDR3: TGTGCCAGCAGCACTATCCCAGGGGGAGGAGAGCAGTACGTC. Its protein product is CASSTIPGGGEQYV.

This clone was counted between two and nine times. This chain joins TRBV14 and TRBJ2-2, with D unclear. CDR1 and CDR2 from the germline V gene are SGHDN and FVKESK. There are 14 residues in the CDR3. Between the trimmed V and J ends, which lost 1 base and 4 bases, there was a span of 7 bases. Here the CDR3 reads CASSQGRFTGELFF. DNA for the CDR3: TGTGCCAGCAGCCAAGGAAGGTTCACCGGGGAGCTGTTTTTT.